This TCR beta chain was identified in a study of CD8+ T cells in alopecia areata. Overall study: Each day, treated patients took oral tofacitinib twice, at 5 to 10 mg per dose.

Germline CDR1 and CDR2: SQVTM and ANQGSEA. V was trimmed by 4 bases and J by 2 bases, leaving 12 bases between them. The CDR3 is 13 residues long. The treatment denotes: oral pan-JAK inhibitor, 5-10 mg twice daily. Study-level findings and limits: Clonality in the scalp and expanded CD8+ clones ranked among the top 100 were significantly decreased by tofacitinib.

The authors extracted RNA and reverse transcribed it into cDNA as the sequencing template. The repertoire was sequenced with immunoSEQ multiplex PCR; TCRdb's copy has only in-frame clones and lacks some. Of 42,000 or so clones listed, roughly 92% were seen once; the top ten hold approximately 17%. Points on this clone: Antigen: not known.

The TCR sequence derives from a human donor with alopecia areata. Sequenced here: CD8+ T cells sorted from blood, sampled at week 24, from a patient treated with tofacitinib. This sequence joins TRBV29-1 and TRBJ2-7, with D tentatively TRBD2 (6 bases). The CDR3 loop reads CSVGGGGAYEQYF. The DNA for the CDR3 is TGCAGCGTTGGAGGTGGAGGGGCCTACGAGCAGTACTTC.